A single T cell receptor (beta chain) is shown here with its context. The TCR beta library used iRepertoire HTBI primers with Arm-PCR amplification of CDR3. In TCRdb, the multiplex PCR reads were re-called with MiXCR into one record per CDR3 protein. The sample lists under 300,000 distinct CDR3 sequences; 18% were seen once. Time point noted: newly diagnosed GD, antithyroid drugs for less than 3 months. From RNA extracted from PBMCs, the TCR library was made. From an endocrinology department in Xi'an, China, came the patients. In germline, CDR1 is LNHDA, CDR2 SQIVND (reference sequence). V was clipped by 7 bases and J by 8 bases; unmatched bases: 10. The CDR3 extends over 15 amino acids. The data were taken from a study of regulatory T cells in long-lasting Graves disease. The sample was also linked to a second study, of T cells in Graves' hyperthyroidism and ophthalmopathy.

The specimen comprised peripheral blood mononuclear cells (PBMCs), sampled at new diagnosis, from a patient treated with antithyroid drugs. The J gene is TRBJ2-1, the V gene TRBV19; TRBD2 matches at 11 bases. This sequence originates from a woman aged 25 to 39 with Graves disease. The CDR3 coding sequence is TGTGCCAGTACTAGAAGACTAGCGGGGCGGCATGAGCAGTTCTTC. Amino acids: CASTRRLAGRHEQFF.